This T cell receptor (beta chain) was obtained from a study of T-cell memory formation after mild COVID-19. Overall study: Across donors, TCR clusters were largely donor specific. Study-wide results and limits: Detection of some responders pre-infection suggested pre-existing cross-reactive memory T cells participated. CM and EM subsets held most contracting CD4+ clones; EMRA held CD8+ ones.

Per germline, CDR1 SGHTA and CDR2 FQGNSA. The CDR3 is 14 residues long. The V gene lost 2 bases and the J gene lost 4 bases, with 8 bases spanning the gap. TCRdb re-derived calls from the 5' RACE reads in MiXCR, one entry per CDR3 protein. The profile shows 180,000 or so distinct CDR3 sequences, roughly 12% of them singletons. In its sample, this clonotype was seen a few times. Its specificity is not known. The source is a man between 18 and 29 years old who had mild COVID-19 (a few samples of this study predate the infection). Cell type and time point are not known. The V gene is TRBV7-2, the J gene TRBJ1-4; TRBD1 is a possible D gene (5 bases). Sequenced sample: PBMCs or a T cell subset sorted from them (not recorded which). The CDR3 region is CASSLPGRNEKLFF. The CDR3 DNA reads as TGTGCCAGCAGCTTACCAGGGCGTAATGAAAAACTGTTTTTT.